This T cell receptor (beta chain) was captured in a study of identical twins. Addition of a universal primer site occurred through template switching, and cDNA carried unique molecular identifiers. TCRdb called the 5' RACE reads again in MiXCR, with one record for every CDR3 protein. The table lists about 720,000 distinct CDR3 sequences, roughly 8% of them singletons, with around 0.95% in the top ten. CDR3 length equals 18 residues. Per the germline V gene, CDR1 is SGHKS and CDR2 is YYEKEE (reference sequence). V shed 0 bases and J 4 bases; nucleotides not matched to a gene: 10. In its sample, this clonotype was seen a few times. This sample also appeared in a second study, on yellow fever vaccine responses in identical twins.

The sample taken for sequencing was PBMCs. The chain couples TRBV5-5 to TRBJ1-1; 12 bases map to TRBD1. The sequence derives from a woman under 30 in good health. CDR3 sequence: CASSLAPGTGGRGTEAFF. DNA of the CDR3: TGTGCCAGCAGCTTGGCCCCCGGGACAGGGGGCCGTGGCACTGAAGCTTTCTTT.